The 20 T cell receptor beta chains below were found in one sample sequenced in a study of chemoradiotherapy in HPV16-positive cancers. Clones were sequenced by immunoSEQ multiplex PCR, and TCRdb holds only the in-frame ones, with some missing. The table records approximately 2,500 clones, 85% of them present only once. Sequenced material: tumor tissue, taken from a patient who underwent chemoradiotherapy. Every receptor here comes from a human donor with HPV-associated anogenital cancer.

The chain has TRBV5-6 and TRBJ2-1; D tentatively fits TRBD1 or TRBD2 (5 bases each). CDR1 and CDR2 (germline): SGHDT, YYEEEE. Trimming took 3 bases from V and 5 from J, leaving 15 bases between them. CDR3 length: 15 residues. The CDR3 nucleotides are TGTGCCAGCAGCTACTTATCCGGGACCAACAATGAGCAGTTCTTC. It codes for CASSYLSGTNNEQFF. Full variable domain (missing parts from reference TRBV5-6 and TRBJ2-1): DAGVTQSPTHLIKTRGQQVTLRCSPKSGHDTVSWYQQALGQGPQFIFQYYEEEERQRGNFPDRFSGHQFPNYSSELNVNALLLGDSALYLCASSYLSGTNNEQFFGPGTRLTVL.

The V call is TRBV5-1, the J call TRBJ1-1, with 9 bases that match TRBD1. The CDR3 totals 12 residues. The ends lost 0 bases at V and 11 bases at J; junction bases unmatched: 2. The germline V gene has CDR1 SGHRS and CDR2 YFSETQ. The CDR3 here is CASSLGDRAAFF. CDR3 sequence (DNA): TGCGCCAGCAGCTTGGGGGACAGGGCCGCTTTCTTT.

This chain uses TRBV7-3 with TRBJ1-1; a possible D gene is TRBD1 (6 bases). CDR1 and CDR2 from the germline V gene are SGHTA and FQGTGA. V lost 3 bases and J lost 3, with 11 bases in between. CDR3 length: 14 amino acids. DNA for the CDR3: TGTGCCAGCAGCTTGGGGGGGCCATACACTGAAGCTTTCTTT. Translation gives CASSLGGPYTEAFF.

This sequence joins TRBV5-1 and TRBJ2-2; D call uncertain. V was trimmed by 0 bases and J by 6 bases, leaving 3 bases between them. This CDR3 has 12 amino acids. CDR1 SGHRS and CDR2 YFSETQ come from the germline V gene. CDR3 amino acids: CASSLGAGELFF. CDR3 coding DNA: TGCGCCAGCAGCTTGGGGGCCGGGGAGCTGTTTTTT. The full variable domain, in which reference TRBV5-1 and TRBJ2-2 provide the parts outside the CDR3, is KAGVTQTPRYLIKTRGQQVTLSCSPISGHRSVSWYQQTPGQGLQFLFEYFSETQRNKGNFPGRFSGRQFSNSRSEMNVSTLELGDSALYLCASSLGAGELFFGEGSRLTVL.

The sample holds one count of this clone. The rearrangement links TRBV7-2 to TRBJ2-3; 7 nucleotides match TRBD2. Unmatched junction bases numbered 8, after V lost 5 bases and J lost 6 bases. The germline CDR1 and CDR2 sequences are SGHTA and FQGNSA. The CDR3 has 14 residues. CDR3 region: CASSERLAADTQYF. The DNA for the CDR3 is TGTGCCAGCAGCGAACGACTAGCTGCGGATACGCAGTATTTT.

The chain links TRBV18 to TRBJ1-5; tentatively, D is TRBD1 (5 bases). This CDR3 is 13 amino acids long. CDR1 KGHSH and CDR2 LQKENI come from the germline V gene. V shed 3 bases and J shed 7 bases, with 10 bases lying between them. As DNA, the CDR3 is TGTGCCAGCTCACCTCCCGGGGGGCAGCCCCAGCATTTT. As protein: CASSPPGGQPQHF.

This sequence joins TRBV18 and TRBJ1-1; 7 bases align to TRBD1. Germline trimming cut 3 bases from V and 3 bases from J; bases unmatched to any gene: 4. This CDR3 contains 14 residues. The germline CDR1 and CDR2 sequences are KGHSH and LQKENI. The CDR3 reads CASSPTGADTEAFF. The CDR3 DNA reads as TGTGCCAGCTCACCTACAGGGGCGGACACTGAAGCTTTCTTT.

The chain uses TRBV7-3 and TRBJ2-1; 9 nucleotides align to TRBD1. Germline trimming cut 3 bases from V and 7 bases from J; bases unmatched to any gene: 7. The CDR3 runs to 15 residues. CDR1 is SGHTA, CDR2 FQGTGA, per germline. The CDR3 region is CASSFPTGGSNEQFF. The CDR3 bases are TGTGCCAGCAGCTTCCCGACAGGGGGGTCGAATGAGCAGTTCTTC.

The chain has TRBV2 and TRBJ1-5; tentative D call: TRBD1 (6 bases). Germline CDR1 SNHLY, CDR2 FYNNEI. V was clipped by 4 bases and J by 5 bases, with 12 bases between them. The CDR3 extends over 14 amino acids. Here the CDR3 reads CASSADRTYQPQHF. CDR3 DNA: TGTGCCAGCAGTGCGGACAGAACCTATCAGCCCCAGCATTTT.

V usage is TRBV2 and J usage is TRBJ2-3, with D perhaps TRBD1 (5 bases). The CDR3 has 12 amino acids. The V and J ends lost 11 bases and 4 bases respectively, with 13 bases between them. Germline V gene sequence: CDR1 SNHLY, CDR2 FYNNEI. The chain's CDR3 is CAGSDRADTQYF. CDR3 DNA sequence: TGTGCCGGTTCCGACAGAGCAGATACGCAGTATTTT. Drawing the rest from reference TRBV2 and TRBJ2-3, the complete variable domain is EPEVTQTPSHQVTQMGQEVILRCVPISNHLYFYWYRQILGQKVEFLVSFYNNEISEKSEIFDDQFSVERPDGSNFTLKIRSTKLEDSAMYFCAGSDRADTQYFGPGTRLTVL.

The chain links TRBV5-4 to TRBJ2-2; D unresolved. The germline V gene has CDR1 SGHNT and CDR2 YYREEE (reference sequence). Deletions cut 0 bases from V and 6 bases from J, with 9 bases between. The CDR3 is made up of 14 amino acids. DNA of the CDR3: TGTGCCAGCAGCTTGGACAGTTCCGCCGGGGAGCTGTTTTTT. It is translated as CASSLDSSAGELFF.

This chain joins TRBV7-9 and TRBJ2-1; D remains unclear. This CDR3 has 14 residues. V lost 2 bases and J lost 9, with 14 bases in between. The germline CDR1 and CDR2 sequences are SEHNR and FQNEAQ (reference sequence). Here the CDR3 DNA reads TGTGCCAGCAGCTTATTAATCCCAGTCGGTGAGCAGTTCTTC. Residues: CASSLLIPVGEQFF.

This clone was recorded only once. The chain couples TRBV5-1 to TRBJ1-4; D remains unclear. Germline V gene lookup returns CDR1 SGHRS and CDR2 YFSETQ. Trimming shortened V by 0 bases and J by 8 bases, and 14 bases separated the two germline ends. CDR3 length equals 15 residues. The CDR3 sequence: CASSLARPKEEKLFF. In DNA, the CDR3 is TGCGCCAGCAGCTTGGCCAGGCCCAAGGAAGAAAAACTGTTTTTT.

V usage is TRBV15 and J usage is TRBJ2-3; D is unresolved. The germline CDR1 and CDR2 sequences are LNHNV and YYDKDF (reference sequence). CDR3 length: 14 residues. Trimming took off 0 bases at V and 4 bases at J, with 8 bases between the two ends. The CDR3 region has the DNA TGTGCCACCAGCAGAGATAATGCGGCAGATACGCAGTATTTT. This sequence encodes CATSRDNAADTQYF.

As to this clone: The junction departs from the called germline gene at one end, perhaps through a read error. This rearrangement joins TRBV5-8 to TRBJ2-5; D is possibly TRBD2 (5 bases). From germline, CDR1 is SGHTS and CDR2 YDEGEE. There are 11 residues in the CDR3. The CDR3 DNA is TGTGCCAGCAGCTCCCTTGGACCCGGGGACTTC. Its translation: CASSSLGPGDF.

This clone was recorded once. The genes are TRBV5-6 and TRBJ2-5, with D possibly being TRBD2 (5 bases). V was cut by 0 bases and J by 7 bases, with 19 bases left in between. CDR3 length equals 16 residues. Germline V gene sequence: CDR1 SGHDT, CDR2 YYEEEE. The CDR3 DNA follows: TGTGCCAGCAGCTTGGGGAACGAGGGCAGCCGGGGGACCCAGTACTTC. Translation gives CASSLGNEGSRGTQYF. The full variable domain, in which reference TRBV5-6 and TRBJ2-5 provide the parts outside the CDR3, is DAGVTQSPTHLIKTRGQQVTLRCSPKSGHDTVSWYQQALGQGPQFIFQYYEEEERQRGNFPDRFSGHQFPNYSSELNVNALLLGDSALYLCASSLGNEGSRGTQYFGPGTRLLVL.

This chain joins TRBV30 and TRBJ1-1, with TRBD1 as a possible D gene (6 bases). V was cut by 4 bases and J by 5 bases, with 11 bases left in between. CDR3 length: 12 amino acids. Per the germline V gene, CDR1 is GTSNPN and CDR2 is SVGIG (reference sequence). CDR3 nucleotide sequence: TGTGCCTGGATAAAGGGGGGAACTGAAGCTTTCTTT. Protein product: CAWIKGGTEAFF. Combining the CDR3 with reference TRBV30 and TRBJ1-1 gives the whole variable domain SQTIHQWPATLVQPVGSPLSLECTVEGTSNPNLYWYRQAAGRGLQLLFYSVGIGQISSEVPQNLSASRPQDRQFILSSKKLLLSDSGFYLCAWIKGGTEAFFGQGTRLTVV.

The chain is built from TRBV2 and TRBJ2-5; 7 nucleotides match TRBD2. CDR1 SNHLY and CDR2 FYNNEI come from the germline V gene. The junction had 10 bases not matched to a gene; V was cut back by 7 bases and J by 5 bases. This CDR3 has 14 residues. The CDR3 region has the DNA TGTGCCAGCAATTTGGCTAGCGGTGGGGAGACCCAGTACTTC. Translation gives CASNLASGGETQYF.

In this sample, this clone turned up once. This chain joins TRBV10-3 and TRBJ1-2, with no clear D. Germline V lookup: CDR1 ENHRY, CDR2 SYGVKD. V lost 0 bases, J lost 0 bases, and 8 bases lay in between. The CDR3 sequence is 15 residues long. The CDR3 DNA reads as TGTGCCATCAGTGAGTCGGCTTATTCTAACTATGGCTACACCTTC. This gives the protein CAISESAYSNYGYTF.

Here the CDR3 reads CATSSRLAPIYGYTF. DNA for the CDR3: TGTGCCACCAGCAGCCGATTAGCCCCGATCTATGGCTACACCTTC. The chain uses TRBV15 and TRBJ1-2; unclear D gene. This CDR3 has 15 amino acids. Germline values: CDR1 LNHNV, CDR2 YYDKDF (reference sequence). The germline V and J ends were trimmed by 3 bases and 4 bases, with 15 bases remaining between them.